What follows are 22 T cell receptor beta chains derived from one specimen sequenced in a study of CD8 T cells in ankylosing spondylitis. Study-wide results and caveats: What seemed typical of ankylosing spondylitis blood was a TCR beta motif built from fewer than ten highly homologous variants.

Their recognized antigens are unknown. TCRdb fed the 5' RACE reads into MiXCR, producing one record per CDR3 protein. Among under 450,000 distinct CDR3 sequences, more than 15% were seen once, and the ten largest hold approximately 1%. The sequencing sample was made of blood, either unsorted or a sorted T cell fraction (not recorded which). The receptors here all came from a male donor with ankylosing spondylitis.

Only a few counts were recorded for this clonotype. The rearrangement links TRBV11-3 to TRBJ2-3; TRBD2 matches 7 bases. The J segment lost 4 bases and the V segment lost 5 bases, leaving 12 bases of the junction unmatched. Per the germline V gene, CDR1 is SGHNT and CDR2 is YENEEA. The CDR3 contains 16 residues. CDR3 DNA sequence: TGTGCCAGCAGCCAAAGCCGGGGGGACCGACCAGATACGCAGTATTTT. Amino acid sequence: CASSQSRGDRPDTQYF.

This clonotype was counted ten times or more. This chain links TRBV29-1 with TRBJ2-2, with D possibly being TRBD1 (6 bases). Germline values: CDR1 SQVTM, CDR2 ANQGSEA. The V end was cut by 6 bases, the J end by 3 bases, with 14 bases between. This CDR3 comprises 14 residues. Here the CDR3 reads CSVAYQGYTGELFF. The CDR3 nucleotides read TGCAGCGTCGCTTATCAGGGGTACACCGGGGAGCTGTTTTTT.

This clonotype was detected a few times. This chain uses TRBV2 with TRBJ1-2, with 7 bases fitting TRBD1. The CDR3 is 13 amino acids. V shed 4 bases and J 6 bases; nucleotides not matched to a gene: 5. Per germline, CDR1 SNHLY and CDR2 FYNNEI. The DNA for the CDR3 is TGTGCCAGCAGTGCTGCCAGGGGGAATGGCTACACCTTC. Translating gives CASSAARGNGYTF.

This clonotype was seen a handful of times. The chain is built from TRBV20-1 and TRBJ2-5, with TRBD1 matching 10 bases. V was pared by 4 bases and J by 2 bases, with 7 bases of the junction left unmatched. There are 15 residues in the CDR3. CDR1 is DFQATT, CDR2 SNEGSKA, per germline (reference sequence). CDR3: CSAKGTGVLQETQYF. CDR3 coding DNA: TGCAGTGCTAAGGGGACAGGGGTTTTGCAAGAGACCCAGTACTTC.

At least ten counts were recorded for this clonotype. The chain has TRBV7-3 and TRBJ2-3; D is unclear. V lost 5 bases, J lost 1 base, and 7 bases lay in between. This CDR3 has 13 residues. Germline V gene data show CDR1 as SGHTA and CDR2 as FQGTGA. Here the CDR3 reads CASSPSRTDTQYF. CDR3 bases: TGTGCCAGCAGCCCCTCCCGCACAGATACGCAGTATTTT.

This rearrangement joins TRBV3-1 to TRBJ2-7; D might be TRBD2 (6 bases). V lost 4 bases and J lost 6, with 19 bases in between. The CDR3 totals 15 residues. Germline lookup yields CDR1 LGHDT and CDR2 YNNKEL (reference sequence). The CDR3 DNA sequence: TGTGCCAGCAGCCTGGGACTGCCCGCTTCTCTCGAGCAGTACTTC. Protein: CASSLGLPASLEQYF.

The chain couples TRBV20-1 to TRBJ2-5; tentative D call: TRBD2 (5 bases). The CDR3 contains 14 residues. From germline, CDR1 is DFQATT and CDR2 SNEGSKA (reference sequence). V lost 5 bases and J lost 1, with 14 bases in between. The CDR3 nucleotides read TGCAGTGCTCCCCCCGGAGCGGCCCAAGAGACCCAGTACTTC. Protein: CSAPPGAAQETQYF.

J is TRBJ2-2 and V is TRBV20-1; D unclear. Germline V gene lookup returns CDR1 DFQATT and CDR2 SNEGSKA (reference sequence). The CDR3 spans 13 residues. Trimming stripped 3 bases from V and 4 bases from J, with 9 bases between. CDR3 DNA: TGCAGTGCTAGGTTACCTGGCACCGGGGAGCTGTTTTTT. This codes for CSARLPGTGELFF.

This clonotype was counted at least ten times. V gene TRBV20-1 combines with J gene TRBJ1-2; D is possibly TRBD1 (6 bases). Germline assignment: CDR1 DFQATT and CDR2 SNEGSKA (reference sequence). Trimming cost V 4 bases and J 3 bases, with 15 bases left between them. The CDR3 is 14 residues long. The CDR3 DNA sequence: TGCAGTGCTATGTCCAGGGGCCGGGACTATGGCTACACCTTC. It specifies CSAMSRGRDYGYTF.

This clonotype was observed a handful of times. The chain recombines TRBV29-1 with TRBJ2-4, with D unresolved. Trimming pared 1 base from V and 0 bases from J, leaving 10 bases between. Germline V lookup: CDR1 SQVTM, CDR2 ANQGSEA. The CDR3 has 15 residues. CDR3 coding DNA: TGCAGCGTTGAAGTTGGGCGGCTAGCCAAAAACATTCAGTACTTC. Translating gives CSVEVGRLAKNIQYF.

This clonotype appeared a few times. This rearrangement joins TRBV20-1 to TRBJ1-1; D unclear. Germline assignment: CDR1 DFQATT and CDR2 SNEGSKA (reference sequence). This CDR3 is 14 amino acids long. The V end was cut by 6 bases, the J end by 11 bases, with 25 bases between. CDR3 coding DNA: TGCAGTGCAGACTTCGAGGCCGGATTACGGGAGGCTTTCTTT. This translates into CSADFEAGLREAFF.

This clonotype was found a few times. The V gene is TRBV5-1, the J gene TRBJ2-7, with D possibly being TRBD1 (6 bases). The CDR3 runs to 15 residues. CDR1 and CDR2 (germline): SGHRS, YFSETQ. Trimming removed 4 bases at V and 2 bases at J, with 16 bases between. The CDR3 reads CASSKGDGLTYEQYF. The CDR3 DNA reads TGCGCCAGCAGCAAGGGGGACGGACTTACCTACGAGCAGTACTTC.

For this clonotype: Mismatch with germline at one junction end may stem from a read error. In DNA, the CDR3 is TGTGCCAGCAGCGAAGGGGGGGTAGGGGGCAATCAGCCCCAGCATTTT. Protein sequence: CASSEGGVGGNQPQHF. This rearrangement joins TRBV6-1 to TRBJ1-5; D perhaps matches TRBD1 (6 bases). CDR3 length equals 16 residues. The germline V gene has CDR1 MNHNS and CDR2 SASEGT.

The chain links TRBV11-2 to TRBJ1-2; D is ambiguous. Germline lookup yields CDR1 SGHAT and CDR2 FQNNGV. There are 12 residues in the CDR3. Between the trimmed V and J ends, which lost 5 bases and 4 bases, there was a span of 8 bases. CDR3 sequence: CASSLDIYGYTF. CDR3 DNA: TGTGCCAGCAGCCTCGACATCTATGGCTACACCTTC.

The chain recombines TRBV5-5 with TRBJ2-1; D might be TRBD1 (6 bases). This CDR3 is 13 amino acids long. The V gene's germline CDR1 is SGHKS and CDR2 YYEKEE (reference sequence). Trimming took 4 bases from V and 6 from J, leaving 11 bases between them. The CDR3: CASSPGQLNEQFF. For the CDR3, the DNA is TGTGCCAGCAGCCCTGGACAGCTCAATGAGCAGTTCTTC. Full variable domain (rest looked up from reference TRBV5-5 and TRBJ2-1): DAGVTQSPTHLIKTRGQQVTLRCSPISGHKSVSWYQQVLGQGPQFIFQYYEKEERGRGNFPDRFSARQFPNYSSELNVNALLLGDSALYLCASSPGQLNEQFFGPGTRLTVL.

The rearrangement uses TRBV20-1 and TRBJ2-1, with D maybe TRBD1 (6 bases). V was pared by 5 bases and J by 0 bases, with 14 bases between. This CDR3 is 15 amino acids long. Germline CDR1 reads DFQATT; CDR2 reads SNEGSKA (reference sequence). CDR3 residues: CSAHDRRSSYNEQFF. CDR3 DNA: TGCAGTGCTCACGACAGGAGGAGCTCCTACAATGAGCAGTTCTTC.

The chain combines TRBV7-2 with TRBJ2-1, with D hard to call. There are 17 residues in the CDR3. CDR1 and CDR2 from the germline V gene are SGHTA and FQGNSA. V lost 1 base to trimming and J lost 4 bases, with 17 bases between them. This CDR3 is CASSLVGAPPPYNEQFF. Here the CDR3 DNA reads TGTGCCAGCAGCTTAGTGGGTGCGCCTCCCCCGTACAATGAGCAGTTCTTC.

This clonotype was seen at least ten times. This chain links TRBV20-1 with TRBJ1-4; TRBD1 matches at 10 bases. CDR3 size: 14 residues. Looked up from germline, CDR1 is DFQATT and CDR2 is SNEGSKA (reference sequence). The junction had 6 bases not matched to a gene; V was cut back by 6 bases and J by 5 bases. DNA for the CDR3: TGCAGTGCGCCCCGGACAGGGGGAAATGAAAAACTGTTTTTT. The encoded protein is CSAPRTGGNEKLFF.

The chain carries TRBV7-3 and TRBJ1-1; D gene ambiguous. This CDR3 is built from 13 residues. V shed 6 bases and J shed 0 bases, with 8 bases lying between them. CDR1 is SGHTA, CDR2 FQGTGA, per germline. The CDR3 is CASRLAVNTEAFF. DNA for the CDR3: TGTGCCAGCAGGTTAGCAGTGAACACTGAAGCTTTCTTT.

Ten or more counts support this clonotype. The chain has TRBV5-6 and TRBJ2-6; unclear D gene. CDR1 and CDR2 (germline): SGHDT, YYEEEE. The CDR3 is made up of 13 amino acids. The ends were cut back, 1 base at V and 4 bases at J, with 3 bases in the middle. The CDR3 loop is CASSLKGANVLTF. DNA of the CDR3: TGTGCCAGCAGCTTGAAGGGGGCCAACGTCCTGACTTTC.

CDR3: CASSSDRETYEQYF. The CDR3 bases are TGTGCCAGCAGCTCGGACAGGGAGACCTACGAGCAGTACTTC. The chain carries TRBV7-8 and TRBJ2-7; TRBD1 matches at 8 bases. V lost 4 bases and J lost 2; bases outside the gene matches: 4. The CDR3 is made up of 14 amino acids. Germline CDR1 is SGHVS and CDR2 is FQNEAQ. Variable domain in full (rest from reference TRBV7-8 and TRBJ2-7): GAGVSQSPRYKVAKRGQDVALRCDPISGHVSLFWYQQALGQGPEFLTYFQNEAQLDKSGLPSDRFFAERPEGSVSTLKIQRTQQEDSAVYLCASSSDRETYEQYFGPGTRLTVT.

This clonotype was detected a few times. The chain has TRBV5-1 and TRBJ2-1; the match to TRBD2 covers 7 bases. The CDR3 loop spans 14 amino acids. CDR1 SGHRS and CDR2 YFSETQ come from the germline V gene. The ends lost 1 base at V and 9 bases at J; junction bases unmatched: 7. CDR3 amino acids: CASSLFAGVGEQFF. CDR3 sequence (DNA): TGCGCCAGCAGCTTGTTTGCGGGAGTTGGTGAGCAGTTCTTC. The entire variable domain, with the rest obtained from reference TRBV5-1 and TRBJ2-1, is as follows: KAGVTQTPRYLIKTRGQQVTLSCSPISGHRSVSWYQQTPGQGLQFLFEYFSETQRNKGNFPGRFSGRQFSNSRSEMNVSTLELGDSALYLCASSLFAGVGEQFFGPGTRLTVL.